This T cell receptor beta chain was sequenced during a study of T cell responses to AZD1222 COVID-19 vaccine (dated by TCRdb to the early 2020s). At the level of the whole study: TCR sequencing covered over 230 trial participants: 200 to 220 given two doses of AZD1222 and 26 given two doses of MenACWY control vaccine. Trial participants were enrolled into age subgroups of 18-55, 56-69 and 70-plus years, which contained 148, 28 and 57 TCR-sequenced participants, respectively. The investigation overall reported the following: Reportedly, close to half of the unique spike-specific TCRs recognized epitopes lying outside the regions that are mutated in the B.1.351 and B.1.1.7 variants. No day 14 peak-response samples were available, so repertoires were characterized only after the peak T cell response. CD4 TCRs associated with the vaccine covered the entire spike protein, and the dominant responses were in regions 160-218 and 743-854. In the small 56-69-year group, the increase in depth fell short of significance, most likely because of low power. Participants were mostly white British, with more females than males. The authors suggested clonal diversity may have been underestimated. After two AZD1222 doses, spike-specific TCR breadth and depth were significantly higher than at day 0 and than in MenACWY recipients. Only five to seven AZD1222 recipients were SARS-CoV-2 seropositive at baseline, limiting conclusions about previously exposed vaccinees.

The germline V gene supplies CDR1 SGHTA and CDR2 FQGTGA. Including cysteine and phenylalanine, the CDR3 has 15 amino acids. Only CDR3 DNA remains: 45 bases, in frame from the first base. V is reduced by 0 bases and J by 8 bases, leaving a spacing of 11 bases between them. The CDR3 regions of human TCRbeta chains were subjected to immunosequencing. From the authors' description of their analysis: TCRs in the repertoires were compared against a reference library of SARS-CoV-2-specific TCRs that had been generated with the MIRA antigen-specificity platform. Breadth was defined as the fraction of unique TCRs that were SARS-CoV-2-associated, and depth was defined as the fraction of total T cells that were SARS-CoV-2-associated. Using the MIRA data, each spike-specific TCR was assigned both to the spike region to which the TCR was reactive and to a CD4 or CD8 class. Log10-transformed breadth and depth values were compared by one-way ANOVA with Sidak's multiple comparisons tests. TCRdb carries this immuneACCESS record with in-frame sequences only. Its versions omit some clonotypes, under half of them owing to an unresolved V gene in the studies checked, with the rest unexplained. V and J calls and clone size come straight from that table; D and trimming were deduced from the DNA. This sample has about 120,000 clones in its table, and approximately 83% of those were observed once. Clones ranked in the top ten supply 3.5% to 5% of the sample.

As regards this clone: The clone's antigen remains unknown. The input lacks base qualities; no much larger clone sits a single base away.

Explained via the paper, the time point label denotes: baseline before first vaccination. According to the study, the label for this sample's treatment or condition signals: meningococcal conjugate vaccine given as trial control. The vaccinee samples were drawn from two UK trials, COV001 and COV002, one of which was a single-blind randomized controlled phase 2/3 trial testing AZD1222 (ChAdOx1 nCoV-19) in healthy adults. For TCRbeta chain sequencing, PBMC samples were collected from trial participants at day 0 and at day 28 after the second dose. The TCR comes from an adult in good health. The sequence is built from TRBV7-3 and TRBJ1-6, with no D gene named confidently. The sequences come from peripheral blood, collected on day 0 of MenACWY control vaccination. The sequenced DNA is TGTGCCAGCAGCTTAACTGCGGGGTGGCATTCACCCCTCCACTTT. This gives the protein CASSLTAGWHSPLHF.